One sample yielded the 5 T cell receptor beta chains listed below, sequenced in a study of regulatory T cells in long-lasting Graves disease. Specified time point: newly diagnosed GD, antithyroid drugs for less than 3 months. The authors made the TCR library using RNA they extracted from PBMCs. With iRepertoire HTBI primers and Arm-PCR of CDR3 regions, TCR beta libraries were built. MiXCR was run by TCRdb on the multiplex PCR reads, yielding one entry per CDR3 protein. The sample lists 420,000 or so distinct CDR3 sequences, about 15% seen once, with less than 30% in the top ten. The same sample was also used in a study of T cells in Graves' hyperthyroidism and ophthalmopathy.

The sample in question was peripheral blood mononuclear cells (PBMCs), obtained at new diagnosis, from a patient treated with antithyroid drugs. The origin of the receptors is a woman under 30 with Graves disease.

At least ten counts were recorded for this clonotype. The chain has TRBV27 and TRBJ2-1; D is undetermined. The V and J ends lost 0 bases and 10 bases respectively, with 7 bases between them. CDR3 length equals 12 residues. Germline-derived CDR1 and CDR2 are MNHEY and SMNVEV (reference sequence). The DNA for the CDR3 is TGTGCCAGCAGTTTATCGGGATCCGAGCAGTTCTTC. It specifies CASSLSGSEQFF.

There are many counts of this clonotype. The chain is built from TRBV5-1 and TRBJ1-5, with D tentatively TRBD1 (5 bases). V shed 5 bases and J shed 3 bases, with 9 bases lying between them. The CDR3 covers 13 residues. Looked up from germline, CDR1 is SGHRS and CDR2 is YFSETQ. The CDR3, as DNA: TGCGCCAGCAGATGGGGGGACAATCAGCCCCAGCATTTT. Its translation: CASRWGDNQPQHF.

This clonotype has ten or more counts. The chain employs TRBV11-3 and TRBJ1-6, with D hard to call. Looked up from germline, CDR1 is SGHNT and CDR2 is YENEEA. The CDR3 is 15 residues long. Between the trimmed V and J ends, which lost 1 base and 1 base, there was a span of 5 bases. Written as DNA, the CDR3 is TGTGCCAGCAGCTTAGTAGGGTCCTATAATTCACCCCTCCACTTT. It is translated as CASSLVGSYNSPLHF.

This clonotype was seen more than once but under ten times. The V and J genes are TRBV20-1 and TRBJ2-1; D perhaps matches TRBD2 (6 bases). Deletions cut 2 bases from V and 4 bases from J, with 12 bases between. The CDR3 has 14 amino acids. Looked up from germline, CDR1 is DFQATT and CDR2 is SNEGSKA (reference sequence). The chain's CDR3 is CSARPGTVYNEQFF. In DNA form, the CDR3 reads TGCAGTGCTAGACCTGGGACTGTTTACAATGAGCAGTTCTTC.

This clonotype was picked up many times. The chain recombines TRBV5-1 with TRBJ1-1; possible D gene TRBD1, 5 bases. V lost 3 bases to trimming and J lost 1 base, with 13 bases between them. CDR3 length: 15 residues. Germline V gene sequence: CDR1 SGHRS, CDR2 YFSETQ. As DNA, the CDR3 is TGCGCCAGCAGCTCCCGGGGGAGAGAGAACACTGAAGCTTTCTTT. This gives the protein CASSSRGRENTEAFF.